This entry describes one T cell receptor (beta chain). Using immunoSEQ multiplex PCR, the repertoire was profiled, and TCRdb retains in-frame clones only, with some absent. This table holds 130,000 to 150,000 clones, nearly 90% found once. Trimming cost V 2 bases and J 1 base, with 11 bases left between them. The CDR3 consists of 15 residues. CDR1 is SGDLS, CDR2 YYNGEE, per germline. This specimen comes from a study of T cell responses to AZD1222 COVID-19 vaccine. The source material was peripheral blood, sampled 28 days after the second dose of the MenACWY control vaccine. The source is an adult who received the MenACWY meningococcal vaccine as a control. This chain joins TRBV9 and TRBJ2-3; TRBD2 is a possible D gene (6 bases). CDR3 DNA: TGTGCCAGCAGCGTGCCTTCGGGGGGCACAGATACGCAGTATTTT. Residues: CASSVPSGGTDTQYF.